Below, 9 T cell receptor beta chains from the same sample are listed, as sequenced in a study of follicular helper T cells after annual influenza vaccination. Time point noted: 2015-2016 season, 7 days after influenza vaccination. Method: immunoSEQ multiplex PCR; TCRdb's copy keeps in-frame clones and lacks some. The sample has 9,500 or so clones, approximately 78% seen once. The sample in question was CXCR5+ CD38- circulating T follicular helper cells from blood, obtained 7 days after influenza vaccination. Subset reported: circulating Tfh, non-naive CD4+CXCR5+PD-1+ (ICOS+CD38+ or ICOS-CD38-). The origin of the receptors is an adult who received the influenza vaccine.

V usage is TRBV27 and J usage is TRBJ1-6; 8 positions agree with TRBD1. Trimming cost V 4 bases and J 9 bases; bases outside gene matches: 8. From germline, CDR1 is MNHEY and CDR2 SMNVEV (reference sequence). The length of the CDR3 is 15 residues. Here the CDR3 reads CASSSTGGKGSPLHF. As DNA, the CDR3 is TGTGCCAGCAGTTCCACAGGGGGAAAAGGTTCACCCCTCCACTTT.

The rearrangement joins TRBV9 to TRBJ2-1, with 10 bases identical to TRBD2. In germline, CDR1 is SGDLS, CDR2 YYNGEE. The trim removed 0 bases at V and 7 bases at J, leaving 4 bases unmatched. The CDR3 sequence is 15 residues long. CDR3 amino acids: CASSVGLAGVNEQFF. Here the CDR3 DNA reads TGTGCCAGCAGCGTAGGACTAGCGGGCGTTAATGAGCAGTTCTTC.

The chain links TRBV27 to TRBJ1-6; D is unresolved. CDR1 and CDR2 (germline): MNHEY, SMNVEV (reference sequence). The CDR3 totals 13 residues. V was clipped by 5 bases and J by 0 bases, with 2 bases between them. CDR3 coding DNA: TGTGCCAGCAGTATCTCCTATAATTCACCCCTCCACTTT. It translates to CASSISYNSPLHF.

This chain links TRBV6-6 with TRBJ1-5, with no clear D. The CDR3 totals 11 residues. Germline CDR1 is MNHNY and CDR2 is SVGAGI (reference sequence). V was cut by 6 bases and J by 11 bases, with 11 bases left in between. CDR3 coding DNA: TGTGCCAGCAGCCCAAAAGGGACCCAGCATTTT. It encodes CASSPKGTQHF.

The chain employs TRBV5-6 and TRBJ2-5, with D hard to call. Germline CDR1 is SGHDT and CDR2 is YYEEEE. The CDR3 is made up of 15 amino acids. V was shortened by 1 base and J by 5 bases, with 15 bases between the two germline ends. The CDR3 DNA reads TGTGCCAGCAGCTTGAGGGCAGGAGTGAGGGAGACCCAGTACTTC. Translated: CASSLRAGVRETQYF.

The chain uses TRBV5-1 and TRBJ2-5; tentatively, D is TRBD2 (6 bases). V was shortened by 6 bases and J by 0 bases, with 12 bases between the two germline ends. This CDR3 contains 14 residues. In germline, CDR1 is SGHRS, CDR2 YFSETQ. The CDR3 loop reads CASKKAGNQETQYF. The CDR3, as DNA: TGCGCCAGCAAAAAAGCGGGCAACCAAGAGACCCAGTACTTC.

This clone was seen a handful of times. The chain uses TRBV6-1 and TRBJ2-7; D might be TRBD1 or TRBD2, each matching 5 bases. CDR3 size: 12 residues. Trimming pared 7 bases from V and 6 bases from J, leaving 13 bases between. Per germline, CDR1 MNHNS and CDR2 SASEGT. The CDR3 DNA reads as TGTGCCAGCATGATACTAGGGACCGAGCAGTACTTC. It is translated as CASMILGTEQYF.

The rearrangement joins TRBV6-6 to TRBJ2-3; TRBD2 might be the D (6 bases). CDR1 is MNHNY and CDR2 is SVGAGI in the germline V gene (reference sequence). The CDR3 spans 14 residues. V dropped 7 bases and J dropped 1 base, with 12 bases sitting between them. The CDR3: CASKAGGGTDTQYF. DNA of the CDR3: TGTGCCAGCAAGGCCGGAGGGGGCACAGATACGCAGTATTTT.

This sequence joins TRBV7-2 and TRBJ2-5; perhaps TRBD1 as D (5 bases). Germline CDR1 is SGHTA and CDR2 is FQGNSA. With 6 bases removed from V and 0 bases from J, the gap between germline ends came to 5 bases. This CDR3 spans 12 amino acids. As DNA, the CDR3 is TGTGCCAGCAGACAGGACCAAGAGACCCAGTACTTC. Its translation is CASRQDQETQYF.